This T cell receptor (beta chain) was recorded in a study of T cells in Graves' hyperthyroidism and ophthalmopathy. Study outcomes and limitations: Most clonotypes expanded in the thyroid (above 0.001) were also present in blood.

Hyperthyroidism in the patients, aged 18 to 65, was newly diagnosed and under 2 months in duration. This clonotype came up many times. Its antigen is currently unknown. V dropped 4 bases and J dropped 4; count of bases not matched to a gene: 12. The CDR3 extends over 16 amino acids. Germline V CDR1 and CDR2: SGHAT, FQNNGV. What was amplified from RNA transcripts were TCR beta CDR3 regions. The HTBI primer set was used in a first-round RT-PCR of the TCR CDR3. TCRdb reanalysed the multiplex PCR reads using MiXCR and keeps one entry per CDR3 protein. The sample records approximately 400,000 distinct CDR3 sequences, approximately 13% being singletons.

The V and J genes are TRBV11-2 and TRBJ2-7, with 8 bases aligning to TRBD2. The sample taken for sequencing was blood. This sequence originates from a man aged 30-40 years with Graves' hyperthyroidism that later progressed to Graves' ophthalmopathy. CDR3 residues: CASSSVLTGGRYEQYF. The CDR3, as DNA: TGTGCCAGCAGCTCCGTTTTGACGGGGGGGAGATACGAGCAGTACTTC. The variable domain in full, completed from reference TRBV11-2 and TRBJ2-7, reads EAGVAQSPRYKIIEKRQSVAFWCNPISGHATLYWYQQILGQGPKLLIQFQNNGVVDDSQLPKDRFSAERLKGVDSTLKIQPAKLEDSAVYLCASSSVLTGGRYEQYFGPGTRLTVT.